This is a list of T cell receptor beta chains from one sample in a study of CD8 T cells in Susac syndrome. TCRdb re-called the immunoSEQ multiplex PCR reads through MiXCR, storing one row per CDR3 protein. The sample comprises about 300,000 distinct CDR3 sequences, 65% to 90% of which are singletons, and roughly 0.22% rests with the top ten. Sequencing was done on a sample of CD8+ T cells from PBMCs. These receptors originate from a human donor with multiple sclerosis. Each CDR3 is given without its conserved first and last residue. Each record gives: J gene, V gene, CDR3 protein.

J gene: TRBJ1-4; V gene: TRBV27; CDR3 protein: ASSSLTSNEKLF
J gene: TRBJ2-1; V gene: TRBV27; CDR3 protein: ASTAGGGPNNEQF
J gene: TRBJ1-1; V gene: TRBV30; CDR3 protein: AWSSGYSSEAF
J gene: TRBJ1-1; V gene: TRBV11-2; CDR3 protein: ASSLEGPMNTEAF
J gene: TRBJ2-7; V gene: TRBV20-1; CDR3 protein: SQSGRGDYEQY
J gene: TRBJ2-1; V gene: TRBV27; CDR3 protein: ASSPGLAYDEQF
J gene: TRBJ1-2; V gene: TRBV12-3/TRBV12-4; CDR3 protein: ASSSRRGLNYGYT
J gene: TRBJ2-7; V gene: TRBV5-4; CDR3 protein: ASSFSQERETY
J gene: TRBJ1-1; V gene: TRBV7-8; CDR3 protein: ASSLFGEPGYTEAF
J gene: TRBJ2-6; V gene: TRBV4-3; CDR3 protein: ASSQDYLEREVTSGANVLT
J gene: TRBJ2-1; V gene: TRBV11-3; CDR3 protein: ASSSTRGLAGADEQF
J gene: TRBJ2-1; V gene: TRBV6-5; CDR3 protein: ASSYASFLGEQF
J gene: TRBJ2-7; V gene: TRBV4-3; CDR3 protein: ASSPGQGPGYEQY
J gene: TRBJ2-1; V gene: TRBV20-1; CDR3 protein: SARDSAGSYNEQF
J gene: TRBJ1-2; V gene: TRBV12-3/TRBV12-4; CDR3 protein: ASSRAETANYGYT
J gene: TRBJ1-2; V gene: TRBV7-9; CDR3 protein: ASSFSDRAGGYT
J gene: TRBJ2-2; V gene: TRBV4-1; CDR3 protein: ASSQKVTTGGELF
J gene: TRBJ1-1; V gene: TRBV6-1; CDR3 protein: ASSELIGGGTEAF
J gene: TRBJ2-3; V gene: TRBV27; CDR3 protein: ASSTSTSVSSDTQY
J gene: TRBJ2-7; V gene: TRBV25-1; CDR3 protein: ASSDPEQY
J gene: TRBJ2-1; V gene: TRBV5-1; CDR3 protein: ASSPWTSGSEQF
J gene: TRBJ2-1; V gene: TRBV6-5; CDR3 protein: ASGLLREGYNEQF
J gene: TRBJ2-3; V gene: TRBV7-3; CDR3 protein: ASSLGEDTQY
J gene: TRBJ2-7; V gene: TRBV7-2; CDR3 protein: ASSLYGPTYEQY
J gene: TRBJ1-5; V gene: TRBV12-3/TRBV12-4; CDR3 protein: ASSLGIGINQPQH
J gene: TRBJ2-6; V gene: TRBV6-2/TRBV6-3; CDR3 protein: ASNDLRGAGANVLT
J gene: TRBJ2-1; V gene: TRBV10-3; CDR3 protein: AADDRDRSANEQF
J gene: TRBJ2-7; V gene: TRBV11-1; CDR3 protein: ASSLAYETSGPLGVYEQY
J gene: TRBJ2-7; V gene: TRBV7-9; CDR3 protein: ASSLANKIYEQY
J gene: TRBJ2-5; V gene: TRBV24-1; CDR3 protein: ATSQRGGETQY
J gene: TRBJ2-3; V gene: TRBV28; CDR3 protein: ASSGWTSGITDTQY
J gene: TRBJ2-2; V gene: TRBV28; CDR3 protein: ASSLWGPGELF
J gene: TRBJ2-7; V gene: TRBV20-1; CDR3 protein: SARAPGATYEQY
J gene: TRBJ2-1; V gene: TRBV15; CDR3 protein: ATSPNRDRSYANEQF
J gene: TRBJ2-7; V gene: TRBV29-1; CDR3 protein: SVERLGASDYEQY
J gene: TRBJ2-7; V gene: TRBV6-2/TRBV6-3; CDR3 protein: ASSYVDPSYEQY
J gene: TRBJ2-3; V gene: TRBV7-2; CDR3 protein: ASSPEGTGITDTQY
J gene: TRBJ1-1; V gene: TRBV4-3; CDR3 protein: ASSQGTGGDTEAF
J gene: TRBJ2-1; V gene: TRBV19; CDR3 protein: ASSIWGRAAYNEQF
J gene: TRBJ1-2; V gene: TRBV7-9; CDR3 protein: ASSLDAGFNYGYT
J gene: TRBJ2-1; V gene: TRBV27; CDR3 protein: ASTPGTGVNEQF
J gene: TRBJ2-1; V gene: TRBV9; CDR3 protein: ASSWTSGRGYNEQF
J gene: TRBJ1-5; V gene: TRBV6-2/TRBV6-3; CDR3 protein: ASNPTWQNQPQH
J gene: TRBJ2-7; V gene: TRBV19; CDR3 protein: ASSTGPYYEQY
J gene: TRBJ2-1; V gene: TRBV19; CDR3 protein: ASTLARGSNEQF
J gene: TRBJ1-2; V gene: TRBV12-3/TRBV12-4; CDR3 protein: ASSHSLEVGDPSGYT
J gene: TRBJ2-7; V gene: TRBV7-6; CDR3 protein: ASSLAGLAGGPNSEQY
J gene: TRBJ2-3; V gene: TRBV6-2/TRBV6-3; CDR3 protein: ASSYPAGAGDTQY
J gene: TRBJ1-2; V gene: TRBV28; CDR3 protein: ASSRTLPQGHGYT
J gene: TRBJ2-1; V gene: TRBV19; CDR3 protein: ASSIGTGVHEQF
J gene: TRBJ2-2; V gene: TRBV14; CDR3 protein: ASSQVAGMGELF
J gene: TRBJ1-1; V gene: TRBV29-1; CDR3 protein: SIMDTEAF
J gene: TRBJ2-7; V gene: TRBV7-8; CDR3 protein: ASSTRQDISYEQY
J gene: TRBJ2-6; V gene: TRBV20-1; CDR3 protein: SADEPSGANVLT
J gene: TRBJ2-7; V gene: TRBV12-5; CDR3 protein: ASGLSIGEQY
J gene: TRBJ2-7; V gene: TRBV6-6; CDR3 protein: ASSYSQRETHEQY
J gene: TRBJ1-1; V gene: TRBV27; CDR3 protein: ASSLGSGTEAF
J gene: TRBJ1-2; V gene: TRBV6-5; CDR3 protein: ASSYYRGSGYT